These T cell receptor beta chains were read from a single sample in a study of lymphopenia after photon versus proton radiotherapy. The repertoire was sequenced with immunoSEQ multiplex PCR; TCRdb's copy has only in-frame clones and lacks some. The table has some 7,000 clones, 81% seen once. Material: peripheral blood, obtained from a patient treated with photon-based radiotherapy. These receptors were obtained from a young man with gastric cancer. CDR3s leave out the opening cysteine and the closing phenylalanine or tryptophan.

TRBJ2-7 TRBV19 ASSIPDRSYEQY
TRBJ1-2 TRBV28 AIGGPSNYGYT
TRBJ2-3 TRBV7-2 ASSLRLVSDWGTDTQY
TRBJ1-2 TRBV7-8 ASSLILDGYT
TRBJ2-7 TRBV5-6 ASSLGSAYEQY
TRBJ1-4 TRBV29-1 SVAKTGGEKLF
TRBJ2-7 TRBV5-1 ASSPGQYYEQY
TRBJ2-7 TRBV18 ASSPTSGASYEQY
TRBJ2-5 TRBV28 ASSPHDRGWETQY
TRBJ2-5 TRBV2 ASGRGGETQY
TRBJ2-1 TRBV5-4 ASSQDASGKVEQF
TRBJ2-7 TRBV19 ASSKGQGEQY
TRBJ1-2 TRBV27 ASSPGQGLGGYT
TRBJ2-7 TRBV2 ASSERSGPYEQY
TRBJ2-1 TRBV5-4 ASSLDSGSYNEQF
TRBJ2-1 TRBV10-3 AISERAGGDNEQF
TRBJ2-3 TRBV7-3 ASSLILAGGDTQY
TRBJ2-2 TRBV7-1 ASSPWGGPGTGELF
TRBJ2-3 TRBV7-8 ASSLYHRATDTQY
- TRBV6-1 ASSESPGEDEQY